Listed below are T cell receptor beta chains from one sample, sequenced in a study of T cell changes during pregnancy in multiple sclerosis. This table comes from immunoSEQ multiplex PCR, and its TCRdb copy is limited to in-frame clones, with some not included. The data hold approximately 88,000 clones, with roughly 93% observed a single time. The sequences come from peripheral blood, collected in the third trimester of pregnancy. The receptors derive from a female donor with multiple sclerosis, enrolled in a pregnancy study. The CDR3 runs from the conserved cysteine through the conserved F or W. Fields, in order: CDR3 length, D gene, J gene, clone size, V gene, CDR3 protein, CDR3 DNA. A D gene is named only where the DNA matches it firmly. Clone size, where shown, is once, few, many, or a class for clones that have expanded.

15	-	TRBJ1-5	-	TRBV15	CATSRVGQNNQPQHF	TGTGCCACCAGCAGAGTAGGACAGAACAATCAGCCCCAGCATTTT
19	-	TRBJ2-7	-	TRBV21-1	CASSPRSPRASGSYYEQYF	TGTGCCAGCAGCCCCCGGTCCCCCAGGGCTAGCGGGAGTTACTACGAGCAGTACTTC
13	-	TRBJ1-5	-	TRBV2	CASSEVAVQPQHF	TGTGCCAGCAGTGAAGTGGCAGTGCAGCCCCAGCATTTT
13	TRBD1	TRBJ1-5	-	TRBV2	CASGPTGNQPQHF	TGTGCCAGCGGACCGACAGGGAATCAGCCCCAGCATTTT
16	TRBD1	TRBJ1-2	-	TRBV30	CAWNRDRGRFNYGYTF	TGTGCCTGGAACCGGGACAGGGGGCGGTTTAACTATGGCTACACCTTC
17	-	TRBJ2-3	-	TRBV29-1	CSVDPLDAGIGTDTQYF	TGCAGCGTTGACCCGTTGGATGCGGGCATCGGCACAGATACGCAGTATTTT
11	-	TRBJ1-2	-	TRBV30	CAWSEGDGYTF	TGTGCCTGGAGTGAAGGGGATGGCTACACCTTC
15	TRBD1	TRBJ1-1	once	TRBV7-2	CASSFSTGLNTEAFF	TGTGCCAGCAGCTTCTCGACAGGGCTCAACACTGAAGCTTTCTTT
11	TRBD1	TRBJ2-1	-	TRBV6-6	CASTVRGEQFF	TGTGCCAGCACCGTCAGGGGGGAGCAGTTCTTC
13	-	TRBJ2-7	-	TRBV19	CASSRAETYEQYF	TGTGCCAGTAGTCGAGCTGAGACCTACGAGCAGTACTTC
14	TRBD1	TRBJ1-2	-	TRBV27	CASRYTGTGASYTF	TGTGCCAGCAGATATACCGGGACAGGCGCGAGCTACACCTTC
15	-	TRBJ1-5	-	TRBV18	CASSPQRSGDQPQHF	TGTGCCAGCTCACCACAACGATCGGGAGATCAGCCCCAGCATTTT
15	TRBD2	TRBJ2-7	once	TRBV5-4	CASSSQGGRVNEQYF	TGTGCCAGCAGCTCCCAGGGCGGGAGGGTGAACGAGCAGTACTTC
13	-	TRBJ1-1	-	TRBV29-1	CSALQGSTTEAFF	TGCAGCGCCCTACAGGGTTCGACCACTGAAGCTTTCTTT
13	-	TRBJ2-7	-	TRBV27	CASSQRQEYEQYF	TGTGCCAGCAGTCAACGACAGGAGTACGAGCAGTACTTC